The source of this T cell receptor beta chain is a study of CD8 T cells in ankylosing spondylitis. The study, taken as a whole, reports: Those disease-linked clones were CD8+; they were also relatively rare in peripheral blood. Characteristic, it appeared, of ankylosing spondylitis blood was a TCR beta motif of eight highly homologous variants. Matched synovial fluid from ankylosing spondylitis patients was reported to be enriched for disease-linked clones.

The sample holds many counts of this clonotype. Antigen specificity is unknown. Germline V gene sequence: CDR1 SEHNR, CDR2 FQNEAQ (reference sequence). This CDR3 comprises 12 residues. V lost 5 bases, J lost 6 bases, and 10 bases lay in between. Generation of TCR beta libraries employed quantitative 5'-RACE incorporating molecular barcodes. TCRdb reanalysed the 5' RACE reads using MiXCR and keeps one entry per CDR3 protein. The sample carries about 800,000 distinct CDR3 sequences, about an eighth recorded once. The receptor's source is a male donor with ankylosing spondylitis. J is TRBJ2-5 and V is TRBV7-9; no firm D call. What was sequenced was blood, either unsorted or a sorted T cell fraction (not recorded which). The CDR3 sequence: CASSQTGQTQYF. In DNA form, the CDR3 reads TGTGCCAGCAGCCAGACCGGGCAGACCCAGTACTTC.